These 2 T cell receptor beta chains were all obtained from the same sample, sequenced in a study of response to subunit inactivated influenza vaccine. MiXCR, run by TCRdb on the RT-PCR reads, gives a single entry per CDR3 protein. This table holds hundreds of thousands of distinct CDR3 sequences, less than 20% found once. This sample comprised PBMCs from blood, obtained 4 to 6 days after vaccination. The receptor source for this set is a man aged 45 to 65 who received an inactivated influenza vaccine.

The table lists this clonotype with a few counts. The genes are TRBV20-1 and TRBJ2-3; D might be TRBD2 (7 bases). The germline V gene encodes CDR1 DFQATT and CDR2 SNEGSKA (reference sequence). CDR3 length: 15 residues. V shed 3 bases and J shed 3 bases, with 16 bases lying between them. DNA of the CDR3: TGCAGTGCTAGTGGGTCCGGGGGGCCGACAGATACGCAGTATTTT. It yields the protein CSASGSGGPTDTQYF.

The chain links TRBV2 to TRBJ1-4; the D gene is possibly TRBD1 (5 bases). Germline lookup yields CDR1 SNHLY and CDR2 FYNNEI. Trimming removed 7 bases at V and 11 bases at J, with 8 bases between. CDR3 length equals 10 residues. The CDR3 sequence is CASKGPKLFF. The CDR3 DNA reads as TGTGCCAGCAAGGGACCCAAACTGTTTTTT.